The 23 T cell receptor beta chains below come from one sample, sequenced in a study of cytomegalovirus exposure and HLA in healthy donors. Clones were read by immunoSEQ multiplex PCR, and TCRdb kept only the in-frame ones, dropping some. The data contain some 150,000 clones, 89% of them singletons. The sample comprised PBMCs. The source of these receptors is a woman under 30 in good health and CMV-seropositive.

This sequence joins TRBV11-2 and TRBJ1-1; D is ambiguous. V lost 4 bases, J lost 5 bases, and 17 bases lay in between. The germline gives CDR1 SGHAT, CDR2 FQNNGV. The CDR3 length is 15 residues. CDR3 nucleotides: TGTGCCAGCAGCTCTGTGCGGAAGGATCCGACTGAAGCTTTCTTT. It yields the protein CASSSVRKDPTEAFF.

The sample holds one count of this clone. The chain carries TRBV14 and TRBJ2-5; 7 nucleotides match TRBD2. Trimming removed 4 bases from V and 5 bases from J; junction bases left unmatched: 10. The CDR3 covers 15 residues. Per the germline V gene, CDR1 is SGHDN and CDR2 is FVKESK. CDR3: CASSLLFREGETQYF. The CDR3, as DNA: TGTGCCAGCAGCCTGCTATTCAGGGAGGGCGAGACCCAGTACTTC.

The chain carries TRBV28 and TRBJ1-4; maybe TRBD1 (6 bases). With 8 bases removed from V and 3 bases from J, the gap between germline ends came to 10 bases. CDR3 length: 13 amino acids. From germline, CDR1 is MDHEN and CDR2 SYDVKM. CDR3 amino acids: CASSRTANEKLFF. The CDR3 region has the DNA TGTGCCAGCTCCCGGACAGCTAATGAAAAACTGTTTTTT.

The V call is TRBV27, the J call TRBJ1-1, with 8 bases fitting TRBD1. There are 14 residues in the CDR3. V dropped 5 bases and J dropped 2; count of bases not matched to a gene: 4. The germline V gene encodes CDR1 MNHEY and CDR2 SMNVEV (reference sequence). DNA for the CDR3: TGTGCCAGCAGTCCGACAGGGGCCAACACTGAAGCTTTCTTT. Translated, it gives CASSPTGANTEAFF.

The chain combines TRBV10-3 with TRBJ1-1; D call uncertain. The germline V and J ends were trimmed by 3 bases and 0 bases, with 5 bases remaining between them. The germline V gene has CDR1 ENHRY and CDR2 SYGVKD. The CDR3 runs to 13 residues. The CDR3 loop reads CAISDGVNTEAFF. The CDR3 DNA sequence: TGTGCCATCAGTGACGGGGTGAACACTGAAGCTTTCTTT.

This chain links TRBV2 with TRBJ1-5; TRBD1 might be the D (5 bases). Deletions cut 4 bases from V and 0 bases from J, with 10 bases between. The CDR3 covers 15 residues. Germline V CDR1 and CDR2: SNHLY, FYNNEI. The CDR3 reads CASSADTHSNQPQHF. The CDR3 region has the DNA TGTGCCAGCAGTGCGGACACCCATAGCAATCAGCCCCAGCATTTT.

The chain employs TRBV30 and TRBJ1-5; TRBD1 matches 10 bases. CDR3 size: 13 residues. Trimming removed 5 bases from V and 2 bases from J; junction bases left unmatched: 0. In germline, CDR1 is GTSNPN, CDR2 SVGIG (reference sequence). The CDR3 region has the DNA TGTGCCTGGGGGACAGGGGGCAATCAGCCCCAGCATTTT. This sequence encodes CAWGTGGNQPQHF.

This chain uses TRBV7-9 with TRBJ2-7; 9 bases line up with TRBD1. Trimming removed 0 bases from V and 2 bases from J; junction bases left unmatched: 5. CDR3 length equals 16 residues. Germline V gives CDR1 SEHNR, CDR2 FQNEAQ (reference sequence). CDR3 in DNA: TGTGCCAGCAGCTTAGCCACAGGGGGCCGAACCTACGAGCAGTACTTC. This sequence encodes CASSLATGGRTYEQYF.

The genes are TRBV27 and TRBJ1-2, with TRBD1 matching over 7 bases. Germline CDR1 is MNHEY and CDR2 is SMNVEV (reference sequence). CDR3 length: 14 residues. V dropped 7 bases and J dropped 8; count of bases not matched to a gene: 13. In nucleotides, the CDR3 is TGTGCCAGCACCCCGGAAGGGGGCGCTTGGGGCTACACCTTC. Translation gives CASTPEGGAWGYTF.

V and J are TRBV29-1 and TRBJ1-4; weak D call: TRBD1 (6 bases). The germline V gene has CDR1 SQVTM and CDR2 ANQGSEA. Trimming took off 7 bases at V and 8 bases at J, with 17 bases between the two ends. This CDR3 comprises 13 residues. This CDR3 reads CSGHRVGSEKLFF. In DNA, the CDR3 is TGCAGCGGTCACAGGGTGGGGTCGGAAAAACTGTTTTTT.

J is TRBJ2-3 and V is TRBV5-4; 8 bases agree with TRBD2. V dropped 5 bases and J dropped 1; count of bases not matched to a gene: 9. Germline V gives CDR1 SGHNT, CDR2 YYREEE (reference sequence). CDR3 length: 16 residues. CDR3 sequence reads: CASSPPLAERTDTQYF. The CDR3 region has the DNA TGTGCCAGCAGTCCCCCACTAGCGGAGCGCACAGATACGCAGTATTTT.

The chain recombines TRBV6-1 with TRBJ1-2; 8 bases match TRBD1. V dropped 6 bases and J dropped 1; count of bases not matched to a gene: 7. CDR3 size: 15 residues. Germline V gives CDR1 MNHNS, CDR2 SASEGT. The CDR3 nucleotides read TGTGCCAGCAGCAAAGGGACAGGAGATAACTATGGCTACACCTTC. Protein: CASSKGTGDNYGYTF.

The CDR3: CASSALAPSQGARNIQYF. The CDR3 coding sequence is TGTGCCAGCAGCGCCTTAGCACCCTCACAGGGGGCAAGAAACATTCAGTACTTC. The J gene is TRBJ2-4, the V gene TRBV9; 9 positions match TRBD1. CDR1 SGDLS and CDR2 YYNGEE come from the germline V gene. The junction had 16 bases not matched to a gene; V was cut back by 3 bases and J by 6 bases. CDR3 length: 18 amino acids.

A few counts support this clone. The chain is built from TRBV7-9 and TRBJ1-2, with D uncertain. The CDR3 is made up of 15 amino acids. Trimming removed 2 bases from V and 2 bases from J, with 12 bases in between. Germline-derived CDR1 and CDR2 are SEHNR and FQNEAQ (reference sequence). The CDR3 is CASSLRQATNYGYTF. The CDR3 DNA reads TGTGCCAGCAGCTTACGCCAGGCCACAAACTATGGCTACACCTTC.

This CDR3 reads CASRRKQGSNTEAFF. CDR3 nucleotide sequence: TGCGCCAGCAGGAGAAAACAGGGGTCGAACACTGAAGCTTTCTTT. This chain joins TRBV4-1 and TRBJ1-1; TRBD1 matches at 7 bases. Germline V lookup: CDR1 MGHRA, CDR2 YSYEKL. This CDR3 region has 15 residues. V lost 6 bases and J lost 1; bases outside the gene matches: 8.

This chain uses TRBV6-5 with TRBJ2-1; unclear D gene. The CDR3 runs 15 residues. With 1 base removed from V and 2 bases from J, the gap between germline ends came to 9 bases. Germline V CDR1 and CDR2: MNHEY, SVGAGI. CDR3 bases: TGTGCCAGCAGTTACTGGGCCAGCCCCTACAATGAGCAGTTCTTC. Protein sequence: CASSYWASPYNEQFF.

The genes are TRBV29-1 and TRBJ1-4; 10 bases line up with TRBD1. CDR1 is SQVTM, CDR2 ANQGSEA, per germline. J gave up 7 bases and V 2 bases, and 10 bases lay outside the gene matches. The CDR3 is 16 residues long. CDR3: CSVESERTGGAEKLFF. CDR3 nucleotides: TGCAGCGTTGAAAGCGAGCGGACAGGGGGGGCTGAAAAACTGTTTTTT.

Note on this clone: Distinct nucleotide sequences in the sample also encode this CDR3. The chain carries TRBV28 and TRBJ2-1, with TRBD2 identical over 7 bases. This CDR3 spans 14 amino acids. The germline V gene encodes CDR1 MDHEN and CDR2 SYDVKM. J lost 4 bases, V lost 4 bases, and 4 bases had no gene match. The CDR3 protein is CASSSSGGYNEQFF. The CDR3 DNA follows: TGTGCCAGCAGTTCCTCGGGGGGTTACAATGAGCAGTTCTTC.

The chain carries TRBV5-1 and TRBJ1-2, with D maybe TRBD1 (5 bases). The length of the CDR3 is 15 residues. The ends were cut back, 4 bases at V and 2 bases at J, with 15 bases in the middle. Germline V CDR1 and CDR2: SGHRS, YFSETQ. The CDR3 loop is CASSPGWAGNYGYTF. The DNA for the CDR3 is TGCGCCAGCAGCCCCGGTTGGGCAGGGAACTATGGCTACACCTTC.

The chain is built from TRBV28 and TRBJ1-2, with TRBD1 matching 8 bases. V shed 5 bases, J shed 4 bases, and the junction held 9 bases outside the gene matches. The CDR3 runs 15 residues. CDR1 and CDR2 (germline): MDHEN, SYDVKM. The CDR3: CASSPLITGGYGYTF. In DNA form, the CDR3 reads TGTGCCAGCAGTCCCCTCATCACAGGGGGCTATGGCTACACCTTC.

A few counts support this clone. The CDR3 DNA reads TGTGCCAGTTCGATTGTACAGTTAAACTATGGCTACACCTTC. This codes for CASSIVQLNYGYTF. The chain uses TRBV6-1 and TRBJ1-2; D not certain. CDR3 size: 14 residues. V dropped 9 bases and J dropped 2 bases, with 16 bases sitting between them. Germline V CDR1 and CDR2: MNHNS, SASEGT.

The rearrangement links TRBV7-9 to TRBJ1-2, with 9 bases identical to TRBD1. This CDR3 contains 14 residues. Germline CDR1 reads SEHNR; CDR2 reads FQNEAQ (reference sequence). V shed 5 bases, J shed 7 bases, and the junction held 8 bases outside the gene matches. Here the CDR3 DNA reads TGTGCCAGCAGCGTACGACAGGGGGAAGTTGGCTACACCTTC. It specifies CASSVRQGEVGYTF.

This chain uses TRBV23-1 with TRBJ1-1, with D possibly being TRBD1 (5 bases). TRBV23-1 is an ORF for which the function is uncertain. Between the trimmed V and J ends, which lost 4 bases and 5 bases, there was a span of 11 bases. The CDR3 consists of 13 residues. The CDR3 loop reads CASSLGAGTEAFF. DNA for the CDR3: TGCGCCAGCAGTCTAGGGGCTGGTACTGAAGCTTTCTTT.